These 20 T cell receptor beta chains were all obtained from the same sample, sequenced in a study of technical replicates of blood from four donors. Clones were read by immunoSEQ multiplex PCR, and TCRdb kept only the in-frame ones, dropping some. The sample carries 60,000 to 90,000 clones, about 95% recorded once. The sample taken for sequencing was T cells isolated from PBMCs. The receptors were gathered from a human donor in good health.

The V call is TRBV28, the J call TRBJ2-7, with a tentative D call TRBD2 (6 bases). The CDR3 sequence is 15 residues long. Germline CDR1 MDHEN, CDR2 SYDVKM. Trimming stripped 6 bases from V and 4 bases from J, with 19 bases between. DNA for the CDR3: TGTGCCAGCAGCCCGCGCACGGGAGCAGTTTACGAGCAGTACTTC. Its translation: CASSPRTGAVYEQYF.

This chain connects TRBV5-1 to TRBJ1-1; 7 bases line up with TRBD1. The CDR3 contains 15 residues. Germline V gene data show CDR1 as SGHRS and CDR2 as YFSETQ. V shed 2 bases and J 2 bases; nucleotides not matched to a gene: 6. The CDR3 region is CASSFRDRLNTEAFF. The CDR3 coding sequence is TGCGCCAGCAGCTTCCGGGACAGATTAAACACTGAAGCTTTCTTT.

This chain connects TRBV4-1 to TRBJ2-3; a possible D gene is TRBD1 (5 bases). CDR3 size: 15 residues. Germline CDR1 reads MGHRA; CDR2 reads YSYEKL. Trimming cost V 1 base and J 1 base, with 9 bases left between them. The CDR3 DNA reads TGCGCCAGCAGCCAAGTAGGGGCTCGCACAGATACGCAGTATTTT. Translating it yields CASSQVGARTDTQYF.

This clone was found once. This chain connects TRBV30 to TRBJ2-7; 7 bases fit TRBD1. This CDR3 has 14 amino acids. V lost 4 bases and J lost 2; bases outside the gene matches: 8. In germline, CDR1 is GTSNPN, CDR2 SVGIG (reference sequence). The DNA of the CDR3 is TGTGCCTGGATCCCCGGGACAGCCACCTACGAGCAGTACTTC. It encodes CAWIPGTATYEQYF.

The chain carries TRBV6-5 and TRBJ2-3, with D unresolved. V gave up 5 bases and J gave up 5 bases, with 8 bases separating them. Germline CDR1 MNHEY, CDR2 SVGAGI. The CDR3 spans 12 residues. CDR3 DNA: TGTGCCAGCAGTCCTTCGGTAGATACGCAGTATTTT. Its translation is CASSPSVDTQYF.

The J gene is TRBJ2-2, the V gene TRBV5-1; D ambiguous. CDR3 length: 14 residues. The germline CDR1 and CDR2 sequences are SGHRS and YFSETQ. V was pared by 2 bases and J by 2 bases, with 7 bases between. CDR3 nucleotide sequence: TGCGCCAGCAGCTTTAGAGGTAACACCGGGGAGCTGTTTTTT. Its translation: CASSFRGNTGELFF.

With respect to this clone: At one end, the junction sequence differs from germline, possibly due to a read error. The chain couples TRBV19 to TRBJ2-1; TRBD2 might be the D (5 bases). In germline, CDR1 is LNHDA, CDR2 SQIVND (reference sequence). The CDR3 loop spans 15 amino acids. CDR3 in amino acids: CASSKFQDSNNEQFF. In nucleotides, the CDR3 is TGTGCCAGTAGTAAATTTCAGGACTCCAACAATGAGCAGTTCTTC. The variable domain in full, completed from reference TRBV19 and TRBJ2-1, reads DGGITQSPKYLFRKEGQNVTLSCEQNLNHDAMYWYRQDPGQGLRLIYYSQIVNDFQKGDIAEGYSVSREKKESFPLTVTSAQKNPTAFYLCASSKFQDSNNEQFFGPGTRLTVL.

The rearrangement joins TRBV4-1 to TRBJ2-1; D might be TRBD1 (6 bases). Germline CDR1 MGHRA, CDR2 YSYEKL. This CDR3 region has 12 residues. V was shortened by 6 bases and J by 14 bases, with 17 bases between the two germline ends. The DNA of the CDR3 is TGCGCCAGCAGTCAGGAAAGGGGGAGTGAGTTCTTC. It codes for CASSQERGSEFF.

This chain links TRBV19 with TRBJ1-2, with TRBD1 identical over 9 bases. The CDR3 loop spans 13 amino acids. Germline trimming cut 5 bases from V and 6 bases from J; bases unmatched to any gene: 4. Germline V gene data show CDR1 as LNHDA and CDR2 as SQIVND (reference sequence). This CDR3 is CASSVTGGNGYTF. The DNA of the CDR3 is TGTGCCAGTAGTGTAACAGGGGGCAATGGCTACACCTTC. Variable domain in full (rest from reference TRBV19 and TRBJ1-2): DGGITQSPKYLFRKEGQNVTLSCEQNLNHDAMYWYRQDPGQGLRLIYYSQIVNDFQKGDIAEGYSVSREKKESFPLTVTSAQKNPTAFYLCASSVTGGNGYTFGSGTRLTVV.

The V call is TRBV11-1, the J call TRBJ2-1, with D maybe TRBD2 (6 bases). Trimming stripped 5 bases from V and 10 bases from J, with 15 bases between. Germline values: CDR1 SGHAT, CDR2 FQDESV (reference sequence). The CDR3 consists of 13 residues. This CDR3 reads CASSPGRAGEQFF. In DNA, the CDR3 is TGTGCCAGCAGCCCCGGCCGGGCGGGGGAGCAGTTCTTC.

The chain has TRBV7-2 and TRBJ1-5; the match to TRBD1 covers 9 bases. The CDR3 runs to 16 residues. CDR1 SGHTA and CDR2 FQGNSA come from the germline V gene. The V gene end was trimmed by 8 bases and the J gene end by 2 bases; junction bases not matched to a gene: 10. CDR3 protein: CASPDPRDRGNQPQHF. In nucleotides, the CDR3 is TGTGCCAGCCCCGACCCCCGGGACAGGGGCAATCAGCCCCAGCATTTT.

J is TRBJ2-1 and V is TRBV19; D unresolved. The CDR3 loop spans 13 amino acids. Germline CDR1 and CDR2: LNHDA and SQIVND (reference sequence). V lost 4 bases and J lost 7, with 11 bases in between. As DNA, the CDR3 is TGTGCCAGTAGTAGGCCCAGGCTGAATGAGCAGTTCTTC. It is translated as CASSRPRLNEQFF. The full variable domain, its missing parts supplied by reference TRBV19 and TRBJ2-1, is DGGITQSPKYLFRKEGQNVTLSCEQNLNHDAMYWYRQDPGQGLRLIYYSQIVNDFQKGDIAEGYSVSREKKESFPLTVTSAQKNPTAFYLCASSRPRLNEQFFGPGTRLTVL.

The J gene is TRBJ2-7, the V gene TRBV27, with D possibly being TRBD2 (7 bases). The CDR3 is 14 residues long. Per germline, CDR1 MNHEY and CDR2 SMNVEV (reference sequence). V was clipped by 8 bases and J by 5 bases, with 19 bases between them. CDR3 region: CASLQEGGTDEQYF. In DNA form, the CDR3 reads TGTGCCAGCCTTCAAGAGGGGGGGACCGACGAGCAGTACTTC.

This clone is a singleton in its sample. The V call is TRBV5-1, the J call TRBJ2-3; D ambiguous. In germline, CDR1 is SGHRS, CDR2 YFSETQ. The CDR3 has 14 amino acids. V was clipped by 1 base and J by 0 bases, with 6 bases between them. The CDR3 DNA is TGCGCCAGCAGCTTGTTTACTAGCACAGATACGCAGTATTTT. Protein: CASSLFTSTDTQYF.

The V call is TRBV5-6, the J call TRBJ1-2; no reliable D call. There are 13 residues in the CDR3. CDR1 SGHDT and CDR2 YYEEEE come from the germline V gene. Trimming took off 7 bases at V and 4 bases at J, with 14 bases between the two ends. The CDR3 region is CASGFLYGYGYTF. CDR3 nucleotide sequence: TGTGCCAGCGGTTTTCTTTACGGCTATGGCTACACCTTC.

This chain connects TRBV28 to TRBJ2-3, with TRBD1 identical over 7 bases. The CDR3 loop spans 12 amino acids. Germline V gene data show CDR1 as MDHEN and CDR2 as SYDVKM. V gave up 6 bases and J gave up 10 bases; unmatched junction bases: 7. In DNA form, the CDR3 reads TGTGCCAGCAGCTTACAGGGGAAAGCGCAGTATTTT. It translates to CASSLQGKAQYF.

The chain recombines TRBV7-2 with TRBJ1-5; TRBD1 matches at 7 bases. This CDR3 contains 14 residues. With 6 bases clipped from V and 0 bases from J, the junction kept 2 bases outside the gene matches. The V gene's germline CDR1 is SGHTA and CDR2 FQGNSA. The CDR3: CASRQGNSNQPQHF. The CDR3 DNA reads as TGTGCCAGCAGACAGGGGAATAGCAATCAGCCCCAGCATTTT. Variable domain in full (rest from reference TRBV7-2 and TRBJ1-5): GAGVSQSPSNKVTEKGKDVELRCDPISGHTALYWYRQSLGQGLEFLIYFQGNSAPDKSGLPSDRFSAERTGGSVSTLTIQRTQQEDSAVYLCASRQGNSNQPQHFGDGTRLSIL.

The CDR3 bases are TGCGCCAGCAGCCAAGTCAGCGGGGGCACAGATACGCAGTATTTT. This gives the protein CASSQVSGGTDTQYF. The rearrangement links TRBV4-1 to TRBJ2-3; 7 bases align to TRBD2. Germline values: CDR1 MGHRA, CDR2 YSYEKL. Trimming cost V 1 base and J 1 base; bases outside gene matches: 2. The CDR3 is 15 residues long.

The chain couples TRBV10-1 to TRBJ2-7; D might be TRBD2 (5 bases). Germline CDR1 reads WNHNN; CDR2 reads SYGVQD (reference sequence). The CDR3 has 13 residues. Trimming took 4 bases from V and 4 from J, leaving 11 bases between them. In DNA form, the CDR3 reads TGCGCCAGCAGTGGCGGGTCGGCATACGAGCAGTACTTC. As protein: CASSGGSAYEQYF.

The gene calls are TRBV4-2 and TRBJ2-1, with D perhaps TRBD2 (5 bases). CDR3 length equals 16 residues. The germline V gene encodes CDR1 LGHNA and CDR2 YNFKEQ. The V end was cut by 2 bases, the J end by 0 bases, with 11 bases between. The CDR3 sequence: CASSQSSGNSYNEQFF. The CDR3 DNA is TGTGCCAGCAGCCAATCCTCGGGGAACTCCTACAATGAGCAGTTCTTC.